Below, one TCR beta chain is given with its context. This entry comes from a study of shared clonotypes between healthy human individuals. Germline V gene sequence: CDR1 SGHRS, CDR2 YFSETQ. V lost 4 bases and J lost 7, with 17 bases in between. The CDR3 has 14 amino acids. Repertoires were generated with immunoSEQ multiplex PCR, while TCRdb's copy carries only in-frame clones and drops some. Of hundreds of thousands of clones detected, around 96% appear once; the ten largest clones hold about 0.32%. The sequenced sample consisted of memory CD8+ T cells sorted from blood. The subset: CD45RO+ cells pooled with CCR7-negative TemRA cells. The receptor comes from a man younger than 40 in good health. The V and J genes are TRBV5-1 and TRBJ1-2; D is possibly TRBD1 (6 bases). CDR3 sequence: CASSPQQGSGGYTF. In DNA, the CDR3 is TGCGCCAGCAGCCCCCAACAGGGATCGGGTGGCTACACCTTC.